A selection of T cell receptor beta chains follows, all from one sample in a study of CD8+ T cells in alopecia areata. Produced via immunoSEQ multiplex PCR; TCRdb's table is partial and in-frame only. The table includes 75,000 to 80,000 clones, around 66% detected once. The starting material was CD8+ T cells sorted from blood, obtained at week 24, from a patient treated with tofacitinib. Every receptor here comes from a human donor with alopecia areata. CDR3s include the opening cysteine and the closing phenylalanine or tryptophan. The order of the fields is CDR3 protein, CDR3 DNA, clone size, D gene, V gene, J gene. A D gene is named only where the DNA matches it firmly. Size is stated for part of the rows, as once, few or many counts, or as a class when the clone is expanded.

CDR3 protein: CASTSLGRDSPLHF; CDR3 DNA: TGTGCCAGCACATCCCTTGGGCGTGATTCACCCCTCCACTTT; clone size: -; D gene: -; V gene: TRBV27; J gene: TRBJ1-6
CDR3 protein: CASSQGQTEAFF; CDR3 DNA: TGTGCCAGCAGCCAAGGACAGACTGAAGCTTTCTTT; clone size: -; D gene: -; V gene: TRBV7-9; J gene: TRBJ1-1
CDR3 protein: CASSVAGDQTGNEQFF; CDR3 DNA: TGTGCCAGCAGCGTAGCGGGGGACCAAACGGGGAATGAGCAGTTCTTC; clone size: once; D gene: -; V gene: TRBV9; J gene: TRBJ2-1
CDR3 protein: CASSLRMVAGGSKVVDEQYF; CDR3 DNA: TGTGCCAGCAGTTTAAGGATGGTAGCGGGCGGATCGAAGGTGGTCGATGAGCAGTACTTC; clone size: few; D gene: TRBD2; V gene: TRBV28; J gene: TRBJ2-7
CDR3 protein: CAIRDSPNEQYF; CDR3 DNA: TGTGCCATCAGGGACAGCCCCAACGAGCAGTACTTC; clone size: once; D gene: -; V gene: TRBV10-3; J gene: TRBJ2-7
CDR3 protein: CASSRTGGYGNTEAFF; CDR3 DNA: TGTGCCAGCAGTCGGACAGGGGGCTATGGAAACACTGAAGCTTTCTTT; clone size: -; D gene: TRBD1; V gene: TRBV27; J gene: TRBJ1-1
CDR3 protein: CSVVRVGGEQFF; CDR3 DNA: TGCAGCGTTGTCCGCGTGGGGGGTGAGCAGTTCTTC; clone size: -; D gene: -; V gene: TRBV29-1; J gene: TRBJ2-1
CDR3 protein: CASSLALALDRPLPYGYTF; CDR3 DNA: TGTGCCAGCAGTTTAGCCTTAGCTCTCGACAGGCCCCTTCCCTATGGCTACACCTTC; clone size: -; D gene: -; V gene: TRBV28; J gene: TRBJ1-2
CDR3 protein: CASSQDRGLDTQYF; CDR3 DNA: TGTGCCAGCAGCCAGGACAGGGGGCTAGATACGCAGTATTTT; clone size: -; D gene: TRBD1; V gene: TRBV14; J gene: TRBJ2-3
CDR3 protein: CASREVGGLNTEAFF; CDR3 DNA: TGTGCCAGCAGGGAGGTGGGGGGTTTGAACACTGAAGCTTTCTTT; clone size: -; D gene: -; V gene: TRBV27; J gene: TRBJ1-1
CDR3 protein: CAYWDLRAYEQYF; CDR3 DNA: TGTGCCTACTGGGACCTCCGTGCCTACGAGCAGTACTTC; clone size: -; D gene: -; V gene: TRBV27; J gene: TRBJ2-7
CDR3 protein: CSVELRPKGYGYTF; CDR3 DNA: TGCAGCGTTGAACTTAGGCCCAAGGGCTATGGCTACACCTTC; clone size: few; D gene: -; V gene: TRBV29-1; J gene: TRBJ1-2
CDR3 protein: CASSQDRRGEAFF; CDR3 DNA: TGCGCCAGCAGCCAAGACCGGAGGGGTGAAGCTTTCTTT; clone size: -; D gene: -; V gene: TRBV4-3; J gene: TRBJ1-1
CDR3 protein: CASSVDRGPYNEQFF; CDR3 DNA: TGTGCCAGCAGCGTCGACAGGGGGCCCTACAATGAGCAGTTCTTC; clone size: -; D gene: TRBD1; V gene: TRBV13; J gene: TRBJ2-1
CDR3 protein: CASSQEADSLLKKLFF; CDR3 DNA: TGTGCCAGCAGCCAAGAGGCGGACAGCCTCCTAAAGAAACTGTTTTTT; clone size: -; D gene: -; V gene: TRBV4-2; J gene: TRBJ1-4
CDR3 protein: CASRPLSPDTQYF; CDR3 DNA: TGTGCCAGCAGGCCTCTCAGTCCAGATACGCAGTATTTT; clone size: -; D gene: -; V gene: TRBV27; J gene: TRBJ2-3
CDR3 protein: CASSPGQEYEQYF; CDR3 DNA: TGCGCCAGCAGCCCGGGACAGGAGTACGAGCAGTACTTC; clone size: few; D gene: TRBD1; V gene: TRBV4-1; J gene: TRBJ2-7
CDR3 protein: CASSDGGTDTQYF; CDR3 DNA: TGTGCCAGCAGTGACGGGGGCACAGATACGCAGTATTTT; clone size: few; D gene: -; V gene: TRBV2; J gene: TRBJ2-3
CDR3 protein: CASSSTGPEAFF; CDR3 DNA: TGTGCCAGCAGCTCAACCGGCCCTGAAGCTTTCTTT; clone size: -; D gene: -; V gene: TRBV7-9; J gene: TRBJ1-1
CDR3 protein: CASSIDSDTQYF; CDR3 DNA: TGTGCCAGTAGTATAGATTCAGATACGCAGTATTTT; clone size: -; D gene: -; V gene: TRBV19; J gene: TRBJ2-3
CDR3 protein: CASSPTRGNQPQHF; CDR3 DNA: TGTGCCAGCAGCCCCACCAGGGGCAATCAGCCCCAGCATTTT; clone size: many; D gene: -; V gene: TRBV7-6; J gene: TRBJ1-5
CDR3 protein: CAGLRDRGDYGYTF; CDR3 DNA: TGTGCCGGACTAAGGGACAGGGGAGACTATGGCTACACCTTC; clone size: -; D gene: TRBD1; V gene: TRBV30; J gene: TRBJ1-2
CDR3 protein: CASSEERGAYNEQFF; CDR3 DNA: TGCGCCAGCAGTGAGGAGCGGGGAGCCTACAATGAGCAGTTCTTC; clone size: -; D gene: TRBD2; V gene: TRBV10-2; J gene: TRBJ2-1